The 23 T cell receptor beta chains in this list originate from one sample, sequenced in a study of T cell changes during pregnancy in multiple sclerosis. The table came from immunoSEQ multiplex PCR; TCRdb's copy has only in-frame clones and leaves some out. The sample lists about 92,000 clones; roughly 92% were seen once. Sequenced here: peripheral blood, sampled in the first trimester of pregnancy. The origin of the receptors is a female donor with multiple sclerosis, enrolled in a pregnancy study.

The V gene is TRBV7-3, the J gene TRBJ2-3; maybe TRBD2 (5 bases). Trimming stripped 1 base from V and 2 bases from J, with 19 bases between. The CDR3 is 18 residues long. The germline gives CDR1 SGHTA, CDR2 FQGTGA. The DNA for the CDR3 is TGTGCCAGCAGCTTAAATCCCTCCTCCGGGATAGTCACAGATACGCAGTATTTT. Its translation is CASSLNPSSGIVTDTQYF. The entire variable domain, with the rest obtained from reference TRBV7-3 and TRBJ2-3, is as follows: GAGVSQTPSNKVTEKGKYVELRCDPISGHTALYWYRQSLGQGPEFLIYFQGTGAADDSGLPNDRFFAVRPEGSVSTLKIQRTERGDSAVYLCASSLNPSSGIVTDTQYFGPGTRLTVL.

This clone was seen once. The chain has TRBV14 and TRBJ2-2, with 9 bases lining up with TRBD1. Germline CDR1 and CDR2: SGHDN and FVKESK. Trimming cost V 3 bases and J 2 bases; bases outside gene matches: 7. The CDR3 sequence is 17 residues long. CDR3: CASSQEDRGINTGELFF. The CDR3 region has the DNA TGTGCCAGCAGCCAGGAGGACAGGGGCATAAACACCGGGGAGCTGTTTTTT.

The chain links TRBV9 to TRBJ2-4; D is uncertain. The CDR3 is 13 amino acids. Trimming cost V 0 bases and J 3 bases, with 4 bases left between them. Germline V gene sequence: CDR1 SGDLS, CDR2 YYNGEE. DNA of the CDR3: TGTGCCAGCAGCGTAGGTCTCAAAAACATTCAGTACTTC. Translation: CASSVGLKNIQYF.

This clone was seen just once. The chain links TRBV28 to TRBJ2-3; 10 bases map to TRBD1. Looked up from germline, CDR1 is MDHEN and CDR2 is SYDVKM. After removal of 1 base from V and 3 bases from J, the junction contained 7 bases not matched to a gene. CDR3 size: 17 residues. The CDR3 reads CASSLSGWGQGTDTQYF. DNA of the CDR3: TGTGCCAGCAGTTTATCCGGTTGGGGACAGGGGACAGATACGCAGTATTTT.

The CDR3 DNA reads TGTGCCAGCAGCCCCACTAGTAACCAAGAGACCCAGTACTTC. Amino acid sequence: CASSPTSNQETQYF. This chain joins TRBV28 and TRBJ2-5; tentatively, D is TRBD2 (5 bases). The germline CDR1 and CDR2 sequences are MDHEN and SYDVKM. The V end was cut by 6 bases, the J end by 0 bases, with 11 bases between. The CDR3 runs to 14 residues. The full variable domain, in which reference TRBV28 and TRBJ2-5 provide the parts outside the CDR3, is DVKVTQSSRYLVKRTGEKVFLECVQDMDHENMFWYRQDPGLGLRLIYFSYDVKMKEKGDIPEGYSVSREKKERFSLILESASTNQTSMYLCASSPTSNQETQYFGPGTRLLVL.

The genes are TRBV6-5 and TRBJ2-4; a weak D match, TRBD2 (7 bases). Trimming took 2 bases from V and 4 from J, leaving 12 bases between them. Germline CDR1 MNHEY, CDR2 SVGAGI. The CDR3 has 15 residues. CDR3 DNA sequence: TGTGCCAGCAGTTACGGCAGGGGAGGGAAAAACATTCAGTACTTC. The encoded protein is CASSYGRGGKNIQYF.

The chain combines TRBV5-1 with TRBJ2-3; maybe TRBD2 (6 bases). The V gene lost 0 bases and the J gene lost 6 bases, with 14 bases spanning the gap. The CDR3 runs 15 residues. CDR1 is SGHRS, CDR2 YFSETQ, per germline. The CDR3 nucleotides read TGCGCCAGCAGCTTGGACGGGAGTTTGTGGGATACGCAGTATTTT. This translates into CASSLDGSLWDTQYF. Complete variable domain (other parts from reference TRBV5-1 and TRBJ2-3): KAGVTQTPRYLIKTRGQQVTLSCSPISGHRSVSWYQQTPGQGLQFLFEYFSETQRNKGNFPGRFSGRQFSNSRSEMNVSTLELGDSALYLCASSLDGSLWDTQYFGPGTRLTVL.

The CDR3 bases are TGTGCCAGCAGGGTAGCGGGAGCCAAGGGTGAGCAGTTCTTC. As protein: CASRVAGAKGEQFF. The rearrangement links TRBV7-2 to TRBJ2-1; the match to TRBD2 covers 9 bases. The length of the CDR3 is 14 residues. J lost 9 bases, V lost 6 bases, and 9 bases had no gene match. Germline values: CDR1 SGHTA, CDR2 FQGNSA.

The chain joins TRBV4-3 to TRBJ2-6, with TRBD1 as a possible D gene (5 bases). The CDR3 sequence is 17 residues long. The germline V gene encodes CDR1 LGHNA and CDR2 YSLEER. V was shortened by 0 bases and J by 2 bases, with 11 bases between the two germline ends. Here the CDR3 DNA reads TGCGCCAGCAGCCAAGATCGACAGCTTGCTGGGGCCAACGTCCTGACTTTC. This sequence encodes CASSQDRQLAGANVLTF.

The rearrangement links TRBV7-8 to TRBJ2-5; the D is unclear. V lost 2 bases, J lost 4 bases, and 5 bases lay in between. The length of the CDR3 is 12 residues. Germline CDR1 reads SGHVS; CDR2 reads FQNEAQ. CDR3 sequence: CASSLTRETQYF. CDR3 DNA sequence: TGTGCCAGCAGCTTAACGAGAGAGACCCAGTACTTC.

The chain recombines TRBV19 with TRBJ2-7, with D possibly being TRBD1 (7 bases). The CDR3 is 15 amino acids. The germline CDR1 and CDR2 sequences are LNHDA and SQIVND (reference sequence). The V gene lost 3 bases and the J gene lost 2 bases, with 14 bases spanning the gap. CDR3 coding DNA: TGTGCCAGTAGTATGGTGGCAGGGGGGACCTACGAGCAGTACTTC. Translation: CASSMVAGGTYEQYF.

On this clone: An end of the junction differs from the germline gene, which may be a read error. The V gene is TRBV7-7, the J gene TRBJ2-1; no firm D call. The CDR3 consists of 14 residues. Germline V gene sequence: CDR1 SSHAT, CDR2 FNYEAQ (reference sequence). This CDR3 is CASSPSGSYNEQFF. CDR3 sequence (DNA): TGTGCTAGCAGCCCTAGTGGCTCCTACAATGAGCAGTTCTTC.

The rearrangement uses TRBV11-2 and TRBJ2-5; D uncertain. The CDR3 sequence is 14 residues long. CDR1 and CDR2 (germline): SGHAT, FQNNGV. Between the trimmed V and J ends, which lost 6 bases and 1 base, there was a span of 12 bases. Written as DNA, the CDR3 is TGTGCCAGCAGTCCTCTACTACCCCAAGAGACCCAGTACTTC. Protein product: CASSPLLPQETQYF.

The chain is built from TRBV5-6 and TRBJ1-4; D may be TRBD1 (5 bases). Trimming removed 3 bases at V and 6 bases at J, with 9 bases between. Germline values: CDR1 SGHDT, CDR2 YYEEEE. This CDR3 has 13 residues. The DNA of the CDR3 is TGTGCCAGCAGCTCTTGGGGCGATGAAAAACTGTTTTTT. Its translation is CASSSWGDEKLFF.

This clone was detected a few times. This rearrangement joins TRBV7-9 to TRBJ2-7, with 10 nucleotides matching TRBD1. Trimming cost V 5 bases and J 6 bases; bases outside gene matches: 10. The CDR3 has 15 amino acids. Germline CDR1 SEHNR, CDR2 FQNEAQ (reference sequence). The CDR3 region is CASSHPGDRGREQYF. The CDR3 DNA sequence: TGTGCCAGCAGCCATCCCGGGGACAGGGGACGCGAGCAGTACTTC.

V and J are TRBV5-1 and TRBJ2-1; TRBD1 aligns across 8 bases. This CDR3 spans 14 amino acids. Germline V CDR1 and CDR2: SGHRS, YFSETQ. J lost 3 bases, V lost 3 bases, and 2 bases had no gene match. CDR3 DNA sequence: TGCGCCAGCAGCTCGGACAGGGTCTACAATGAGCAGTTCTTC. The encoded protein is CASSSDRVYNEQFF.

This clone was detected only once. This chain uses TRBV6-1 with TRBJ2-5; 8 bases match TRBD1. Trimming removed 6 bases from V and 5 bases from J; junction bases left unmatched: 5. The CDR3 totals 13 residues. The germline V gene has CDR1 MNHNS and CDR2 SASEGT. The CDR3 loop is CASRIQGVETQYF. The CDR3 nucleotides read TGTGCCAGCAGAATACAGGGGGTGGAGACCCAGTACTTC.

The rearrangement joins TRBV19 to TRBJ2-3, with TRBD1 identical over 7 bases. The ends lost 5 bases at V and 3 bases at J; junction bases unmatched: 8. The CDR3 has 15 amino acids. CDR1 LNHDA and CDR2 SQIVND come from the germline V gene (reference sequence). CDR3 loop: CASSARQGITDTQYF. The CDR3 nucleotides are TGTGCCAGTAGTGCAAGACAGGGAATAACAGATACGCAGTATTTT.

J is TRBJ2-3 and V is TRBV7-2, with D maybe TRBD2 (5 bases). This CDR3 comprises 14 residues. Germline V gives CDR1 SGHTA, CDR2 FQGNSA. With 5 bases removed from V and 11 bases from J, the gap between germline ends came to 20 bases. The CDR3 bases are TGTGCCAGCAGCAGCTTATTGTCCGGACTCCAGCAGTATTTT. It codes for CASSSLLSGLQQYF.

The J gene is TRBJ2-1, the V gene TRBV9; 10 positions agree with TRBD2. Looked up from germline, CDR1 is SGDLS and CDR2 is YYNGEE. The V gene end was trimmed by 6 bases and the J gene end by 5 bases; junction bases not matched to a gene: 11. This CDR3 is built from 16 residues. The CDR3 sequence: CASKEWASGGDNEQFF. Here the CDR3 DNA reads TGTGCCAGCAAGGAGTGGGCTAGCGGGGGTGACAATGAGCAGTTCTTC.

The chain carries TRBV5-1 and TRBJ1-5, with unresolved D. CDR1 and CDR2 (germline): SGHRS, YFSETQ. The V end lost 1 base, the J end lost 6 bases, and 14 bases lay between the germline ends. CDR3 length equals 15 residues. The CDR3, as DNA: TGCGCCAGCAGCTTGATCCCGGGAATGGGTCAGCCCCAGCATTTT. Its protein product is CASSLIPGMGQPQHF.

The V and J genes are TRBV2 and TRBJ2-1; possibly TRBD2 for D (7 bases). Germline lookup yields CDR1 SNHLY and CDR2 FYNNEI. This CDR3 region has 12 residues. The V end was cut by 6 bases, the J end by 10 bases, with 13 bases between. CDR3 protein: CASRVQGLEQFF. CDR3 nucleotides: TGTGCCAGCAGAGTACAGGGACTAGAGCAGTTCTTC.

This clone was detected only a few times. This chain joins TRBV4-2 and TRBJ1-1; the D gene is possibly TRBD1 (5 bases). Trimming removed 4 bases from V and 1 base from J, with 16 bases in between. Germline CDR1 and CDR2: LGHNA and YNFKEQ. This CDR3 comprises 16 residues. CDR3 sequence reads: CASSLPAGQRNTEAFF. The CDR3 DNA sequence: TGTGCCAGCAGCCTTCCGGCCGGACAAAGGAACACTGAAGCTTTCTTT.